The rows below give T cell receptor beta chains drawn from one sample of a study of T cells expressing NK-cell markers. Each CDR3 protein gets one entry in TCRdb, which reprocessed the 5' RACE reads and gives no DNA. This table holds 140,000 to 150,000 distinct CDR3 sequences. The specimen was blood T cells: a sorted CD56 or NKG2C T cell subset, CD4+ or CD8+ T cells, or bulk PBMC T cells (not recorded which). The source is a man aged 18 to 30 in good health. CDR3s include the opening cysteine and the closing phenylalanine or tryptophan.

j_call: TRBJ2-3; v_call: TRBV19; cdr3_aa: CASSIASGRETDTQYF
j_call: TRBJ1-1; v_call: TRBV7-9; cdr3_aa: CASSPTDTGNTEAFF
j_call: TRBJ1-1; v_call: TRBV27; cdr3_aa: CASSPTQGGETEAFF
j_call: TRBJ2-6; v_call: TRBV29-1; cdr3_aa: CSVESGGSGANVLTF
j_call: TRBJ1-4; v_call: TRBV20-1; cdr3_aa: CSATRQSINEKLFF
j_call: TRBJ1-1; v_call: TRBV6-5; cdr3_aa: CASSYGEDTEAFF
j_call: TRBJ2-2; v_call: TRBV6-5; cdr3_aa: CASSYAGRTDSGTGELFF
j_call: TRBJ2-4; v_call: TRBV5-6; cdr3_aa: CASSSGTSGRAIQYF
j_call: TRBJ2-5; v_call: TRBV28; cdr3_aa: CASSSTGVQETQYF
j_call: TRBJ2-1; v_call: TRBV7-7; cdr3_aa: CASSLGWGLSHEQFF
j_call: TRBJ2-1; v_call: TRBV12-3/TRBV12-4; cdr3_aa: CASWSREFNEQFF
j_call: TRBJ2-1; v_call: TRBV27; cdr3_aa: CASSSINRAPGYNEQFF
j_call: TRBJ1-1; v_call: TRBV19; cdr3_aa: CASSISGDRGAEAFF
j_call: TRBJ2-5; v_call: TRBV20-1; cdr3_aa: CSAPRDQETQYF
j_call: TRBJ1-4; v_call: TRBV29-1; cdr3_aa: CSVEDPATNEKLFF
j_call: TRBJ2-1; v_call: TRBV19; cdr3_aa: CASSMVDSSYNEQFF
j_call: TRBJ2-1; v_call: TRBV29-1; cdr3_aa: CSVEGFGGVAYNEQFF
j_call: TRBJ1-1; v_call: TRBV6-6; cdr3_aa: CASKLGQGAFF
j_call: TRBJ2-7; v_call: TRBV19; cdr3_aa: CATQLGGSSYEQYF
j_call: TRBJ2-1; v_call: TRBV5-4; cdr3_aa: CASSSAREQFF
j_call: TRBJ2-1; v_call: TRBV29-1; cdr3_aa: CSVEKGGSTYNEQFF
j_call: TRBJ2-2; v_call: TRBV2; cdr3_aa: CASSISNTGELFF
j_call: TRBJ2-5; v_call: TRBV7-9; cdr3_aa: CASSLVDSLETQYF
j_call: TRBJ2-5; v_call: TRBV12-5; cdr3_aa: CASGPREGGQETQYF
j_call: TRBJ2-3; v_call: TRBV24-1; cdr3_aa: CATSDLRGSRADTQYF
j_call: TRBJ2-2; v_call: TRBV5-1; cdr3_aa: CASSLALAGGTTGELFF
j_call: TRBJ2-1; v_call: TRBV24-1; cdr3_aa: CATSDYGSGGGVNYNEQFF
j_call: TRBJ1-2; v_call: TRBV21-1; cdr3_aa: CARLGQGGYTF
j_call: TRBJ2-3; v_call: TRBV6-5; cdr3_aa: CASSPGSTQYF
j_call: TRBJ2-5; v_call: TRBV7-6; cdr3_aa: CASSLVYQETQYF
j_call: TRBJ1-3; v_call: TRBV14; cdr3_aa: CASSQDLVGPTPGNTIYF
j_call: TRBJ2-3; v_call: TRBV30; cdr3_aa: CAGNRETDTQYF
j_call: TRBJ1-1; v_call: TRBV27; cdr3_aa: CASREGAEAFF
j_call: TRBJ2-1; v_call: TRBV4-3; cdr3_aa: CASSQAHGITYNEQFF
j_call: TRBJ2-5; v_call: TRBV10-2; cdr3_aa: CASLEVKKGQETQYF
j_call: TRBJ2-1; v_call: TRBV27; cdr3_aa: CASSLALGLAGGEGYNEQFF
j_call: TRBJ2-6; v_call: TRBV6-4; cdr3_aa: CASSEGQPSGANVLTF
j_call: TRBJ2-5; v_call: TRBV11-2; cdr3_aa: CASSPTEQETQYF
j_call: TRBJ1-3; v_call: TRBV4-1; cdr3_aa: CASSPPGQDPFGSGNTIYF
j_call: TRBJ2-1; v_call: TRBV14; cdr3_aa: CASSQLFAPPSYNEQFF
j_call: TRBJ2-3; v_call: TRBV4-3; cdr3_aa: CASSQGWPDTQYF